The 26 T cell receptor beta chains reported below all come from one sample, sequenced in a study of shared clonotypes between healthy human individuals. The repertoire was sequenced with immunoSEQ multiplex PCR; TCRdb's copy has only in-frame clones and lacks some. The profile shows under 650,000 clones, 96% of them singletons. Sequencing input: naive CD4+ T cells sorted from blood. Stated subset: CD45RA+ positively selected. These receptors all come from a woman aged 25 to 39 in good health.

For this clone: The identical CDR3 is also encoded by other nucleotide sequences in the sample. The chain couples TRBV9 to TRBJ1-4, with D possibly being TRBD1 (6 bases). Looked up from germline, CDR1 is SGDLS and CDR2 is YYNGEE. V was shortened by 0 bases and J by 3 bases, with 9 bases between the two germline ends. The CDR3 contains 15 residues. In DNA, the CDR3 is TGTGCCAGCAGCGTAGGCAGGGGCCCTAATGAAAAACTGTTTTTT. This gives the protein CASSVGRGPNEKLFF.

The rearrangement uses TRBV19 and TRBJ2-7; D perhaps matches TRBD1 (5 bases). CDR1 LNHDA and CDR2 SQIVND come from the germline V gene (reference sequence). CDR3 length equals 18 residues. Trimming took off 3 bases at V and 3 bases at J, with 24 bases between the two ends. The chain's CDR3 is CASSMTPPWTKMNYEQYF. CDR3 sequence (DNA): TGTGCCAGTAGTATGACCCCCCCGTGGACAAAGATGAACTACGAGCAGTACTTC.

The chain combines TRBV2 with TRBJ2-2; 11 bases are shared with TRBD1. J lost 8 bases, V lost 5 bases, and 4 bases had no gene match. The CDR3 has 14 amino acids. Germline CDR1 reads SNHLY; CDR2 reads FYNNEI. The chain's CDR3 is CASSWDRGTGELFF. The CDR3 bases are TGTGCCAGCAGTTGGGACAGGGGGACTGGGGAGCTGTTTTTT.

The chain links TRBV18 to TRBJ2-7; 10 bases agree with TRBD2. CDR1 KGHSH and CDR2 LQKENI come from the germline V gene. CDR3 size: 15 residues. The V gene end was trimmed by 3 bases and the J gene end by 6 bases; junction bases not matched to a gene: 8. CDR3 sequence: CASSPAASGRGEQYF. The CDR3 DNA follows: TGTGCCAGCTCACCCGCGGCTAGCGGGAGAGGCGAGCAGTACTTC. The variable domain in full, with the rest retrieved from reference TRBV18 and TRBJ2-7, is NAGVMQNPRHLVRRRGQEARLRCSPMKGHSHVYWYRQLPEEGLKFMVYLQKENIIDESGMPKERFSAEFPKEGPSILRIQQVVRGDSAAYFCASSPAASGRGEQYFGPGTRLTVT.

J is TRBJ2-7 and V is TRBV11-2; D unresolved. Trimming took off 1 base at V and 3 bases at J, with 7 bases between the two ends. Per the germline V gene, CDR1 is SGHAT and CDR2 is FQNNGV. There are 13 residues in the CDR3. The CDR3 reads CASSLAGLYEQYF. CDR3 DNA: TGTGCCAGCAGCTTAGCGGGTCTCTACGAGCAGTACTTC.

This chain links TRBV7-2 with TRBJ2-5; D could derive from TRBD1 or TRBD2 (5 bases each). The CDR3 runs to 13 residues. CDR1 SGHTA and CDR2 FQGNSA come from the germline V gene. Trimming removed 3 bases at V and 4 bases at J, with 9 bases between. The CDR3 DNA sequence: TGTGCCAGCAGCTTTCGGGGCACAGAGACCCAGTACTTC. It translates to CASSFRGTETQYF.

The rearrangement uses TRBV11-2 and TRBJ1-5; D remains unclear. Germline CDR1 SGHAT, CDR2 FQNNGV. V lost 1 base and J 8 bases, leaving 9 bases between the germline ends. CDR3 length: 13 amino acids. CDR3 DNA sequence: TGTGCCAGCAGCTTAGGAATCAAAGAGCCCCAGCATTTT. Amino acid sequence: CASSLGIKEPQHF. Full variable domain (missing parts from reference TRBV11-2 and TRBJ1-5): EAGVAQSPRYKIIEKRQSVAFWCNPISGHATLYWYQQILGQGPKLLIQFQNNGVVDDSQLPKDRFSAERLKGVDSTLKIQPAKLEDSAVYLCASSLGIKEPQHFGDGTRLSIL.

The V call is TRBV5-1, the J call TRBJ2-7; TRBD2 aligns across 9 bases. The junction had 9 bases not matched to a gene; V was cut back by 1 base and J by 7 bases. Looked up from germline, CDR1 is SGHRS and CDR2 is YFSETQ. CDR3 size: 15 residues. Here the CDR3 DNA reads TGCGCCAGCAGCTTGTTTGCGGGAGGGCCAAGTGAGCAGTACTTC. Translating gives CASSLFAGGPSEQYF.

This clone showed up just a few times. J is TRBJ1-4 and V is TRBV7-9; D is unresolved. V lost 5 bases to trimming and J lost 8 bases, with 21 bases between them. The germline V gene encodes CDR1 SEHNR and CDR2 FQNEAQ (reference sequence). The CDR3 is 16 amino acids. CDR3 DNA sequence: TGTGCCAGCAGCCCGAGGAGCACCTATCGTCAGGAAAAACTGTTTTTT. Translation gives CASSPRSTYRQEKLFF.

The V and J genes are TRBV5-1 and TRBJ2-1, with 7 bases aligning to TRBD2. Germline V gives CDR1 SGHRS, CDR2 YFSETQ. The CDR3 is 15 residues long. V lost 4 bases, J lost 4 bases, and 8 bases stayed unmatched. CDR3 in DNA: TGCGCCAGCAGCCCGGTCGTAGCGGGTTACAATGAGCAGTTCTTC. This encodes CASSPVVAGYNEQFF.

The V and J genes are TRBV7-2 and TRBJ2-5; D gene ambiguous. TRBJ2-7 explains the end of the DNA better; the J call may be wrong. This CDR3 spans 15 amino acids. Germline CDR1 SGHTA, CDR2 FQGNSA. This chain's CDR3 is CASSPTGTSSYEQYF. The CDR3 DNA follows: TGTGCCAGCAGCCCCACCGGAACAAGCTCCTACGAGCAGTACTTC.

Comments on this clone: At one end, the junction sequence differs from germline, possibly due to a read error. The genes are TRBV19 and TRBJ2-7, with D possibly being TRBD1 (5 bases). Germline CDR1 and CDR2: LNHDA and SQIVND (reference sequence). The CDR3 loop spans 14 amino acids. For the CDR3, the DNA is TGTGCCAGTAGCATAGGGGTTTCCGCCTACGAGCAGTACTTC. Amino acid sequence: CASSIGVSAYEQYF. The whole variable domain, filled in from reference TRBV19 and TRBJ2-7, reads DGGITQSPKYLFRKEGQNVTLSCEQNLNHDAMYWYRQDPGQGLRLIYYSQIVNDFQKGDIAEGYSVSREKKESFPLTVTSAQKNPTAFYLCASSIGVSAYEQYFGPGTRLTVT.

J is TRBJ1-2 and V is TRBV18, with 7 nucleotides matching TRBD1. The junction had 5 bases not matched to a gene; V was cut back by 6 bases and J by 7 bases. This CDR3 has 12 residues. Per germline, CDR1 KGHSH and CDR2 LQKENI. CDR3 loop: CASSSTGFGYTF. The DNA for the CDR3 is TGTGCCAGCTCGTCGACAGGGTTTGGCTACACCTTC.

This clone was seen just once. This rearrangement joins TRBV28 to TRBJ1-2, with a tentative D call TRBD1 (5 bases). CDR3 size: 11 residues. CDR1 is MDHEN, CDR2 SYDVKM, per germline. Trimming shortened V by 3 bases and J by 7 bases, and 6 bases separated the two germline ends. In DNA form, the CDR3 reads TGTGCCAGCAGTTTTGGGGGTGGCTACACCTTC. Translation gives CASSFGGGYTF.

The chain recombines TRBV28 with TRBJ2-1, with D maybe TRBD2 (6 bases). Germline lookup yields CDR1 MDHEN and CDR2 SYDVKM. The CDR3 is 14 amino acids. V was clipped by 7 bases and J by 3 bases, with 13 bases between them. Here the CDR3 reads CASMRTGVYNEQFF. The CDR3 nucleotides read TGTGCCAGCATGCGAACGGGAGTCTACAATGAGCAGTTCTTC. Based on the CDR3 plus reference TRBV28 and TRBJ2-1, the full variable domain is DVKVTQSSRYLVKRTGEKVFLECVQDMDHENMFWYRQDPGLGLRLIYFSYDVKMKEKGDIPEGYSVSREKKERFSLILESASTNQTSMYLCASMRTGVYNEQFFGPGTRLTVL.

The rearrangement uses TRBV28 and TRBJ2-3; D not certain. The CDR3 runs to 13 residues. The germline gives CDR1 MDHEN, CDR2 SYDVKM. V dropped 5 bases and J dropped 3 bases, with 9 bases sitting between them. The CDR3 DNA reads TGTGCCAGCAGTCCCGCGGATACAGATACGCAGTATTTT. It codes for CASSPADTDTQYF.

This chain joins TRBV6-6 and TRBJ2-7; no definite D call. Germline V gives CDR1 MNHNY, CDR2 SVGAGI (reference sequence). Trimming shortened V by 5 bases and J by 4 bases, and 6 bases separated the two germline ends. CDR3 length: 11 amino acids. The CDR3 nucleotides read TGTGCCAGCAGTACCCAGTACGAGCAGTACTTC. It encodes CASSTQYEQYF.

V usage is TRBV5-1 and J usage is TRBJ2-7; 12 bases are shared with TRBD2. Germline CDR1 reads SGHRS; CDR2 reads YFSETQ. Trimming took 3 bases from V and 1 from J; bases not matched to a gene: 5. The CDR3 is 16 residues long. The CDR3 here is CASSSGLAGPSYEQYF. The CDR3 bases are TGCGCCAGCAGCTCCGGACTAGCGGGGCCATCCTACGAGCAGTACTTC.

The chain employs TRBV5-1 and TRBJ1-1; D gene unclear. Germline lookup yields CDR1 SGHRS and CDR2 YFSETQ. Trimming removed 1 base from V and 1 base from J, with 11 bases in between. The CDR3 contains 15 residues. The CDR3 spells CASSLLGMENTEAFF. DNA of the CDR3: TGCGCCAGCAGCTTGCTGGGAATGGAGAACACTGAAGCTTTCTTT.

The rearrangement links TRBV5-1 to TRBJ2-1, with a tentative D call TRBD2 (6 bases). Germline CDR1 reads SGHRS; CDR2 reads YFSETQ. Trimming pared 2 bases from V and 0 bases from J, leaving 12 bases between. The CDR3 length is 16 residues. CDR3 residues: CASSFSMGGSYNEQFF. As DNA, the CDR3 is TGCGCCAGCAGCTTTTCAATGGGGGGCTCCTACAATGAGCAGTTCTTC.

The chain links TRBV20-1 to TRBJ1-2, with D unresolved. The CDR3 spans 11 residues. The V end was cut by 4 bases, the J end by 8 bases, with 11 bases between. From germline, CDR1 is DFQATT and CDR2 SNEGSKA (reference sequence). CDR3 protein: CSAIRSPGYTF. The CDR3 DNA sequence: TGCAGTGCTATCCGGAGTCCCGGCTACACCTTC.

The chain has TRBV6-5 and TRBJ2-1; D possibly corresponds to TRBD1 (5 bases). Germline V gene data show CDR1 as MNHEY and CDR2 as SVGAGI. V gave up 6 bases and J gave up 2 bases, with 14 bases separating them. The CDR3 is 15 amino acids. In DNA form, the CDR3 reads TGTGCCAGCAGCTACCAGGGTACGACCTACAATGAGCAGTTCTTC. This sequence encodes CASSYQGTTYNEQFF.

V gene TRBV7-9 combines with J gene TRBJ1-1; D is perhaps TRBD1 (6 bases). Germline CDR1 and CDR2: SEHNR and FQNEAQ (reference sequence). The CDR3 extends over 13 amino acids. Trimming left V 4 bases short and J 3 bases short, with 9 bases between. CDR3 in DNA: TGTGCCAGCAGCTCCTCAGGGGACACTGAAGCTTTCTTT. Its protein is CASSSSGDTEAFF.

This chain links TRBV18 with TRBJ1-4, with 9 bases fitting TRBD1. The CDR3 contains 15 residues. Germline V lookup: CDR1 KGHSH, CDR2 LQKENI. V was pared by 3 bases and J by 4 bases, with 3 bases of the junction left unmatched. The CDR3 region has the DNA TGTGCCAGCTCACCGACGGGACAGGGTAATGAAAAACTGTTTTTT. This gives the protein CASSPTGQGNEKLFF.

This clone appeared a single time. The chain links TRBV5-1 to TRBJ2-2; D is unclear. Germline CDR1 reads SGHRS; CDR2 reads YFSETQ. Trimming took 0 bases from V and 1 from J, leaving 13 bases between them. This CDR3 has 17 residues. The CDR3 loop reads CASSLEVSRGNTGELFF. As DNA, the CDR3 is TGCGCCAGCAGCTTGGAGGTTAGCAGAGGGAACACCGGGGAGCTGTTTTTT. Full variable domain (missing parts from reference TRBV5-1 and TRBJ2-2): KAGVTQTPRYLIKTRGQQVTLSCSPISGHRSVSWYQQTPGQGLQFLFEYFSETQRNKGNFPGRFSGRQFSNSRSEMNVSTLELGDSALYLCASSLEVSRGNTGELFFGEGSRLTVL.

This clone was observed a handful of times. This chain uses TRBV7-3 with TRBJ1-3; no clear D gene. Germline loops: CDR1 SGHTA, CDR2 FQGTGA. V lost 10 bases, J lost 4 bases, and 14 bases lay in between. The CDR3 is made up of 13 amino acids. DNA for the CDR3: TGTGCCACGAAACCAGCGGCAGGAAACACCATATATTTT. Protein product: CATKPAAGNTIYF.